This T cell receptor beta chain was sequenced for a study of blood T cell repertoires in COVID-19. Overall study context: PBMCs, B-cell-depleted T cells, or T cells were the source of the cDNA or gDNA that made up the material.

Per germline, CDR1 SGHTA and CDR2 FQGNSA. Trimming cost V 5 bases and J 4 bases, with 8 bases left between them. The CDR3 is 12 residues long. Generated by immunoSEQ multiplex PCR, the TCRdb table keeps only in-frame clones and is missing some. The sample includes around 24,000 clones, 90% of them seen just once. Sequenced input: peripheral blood. The chain joins TRBV7-2 to TRBJ2-5; D uncertain. This sequence originates from a woman aged 60-75 years with active COVID-19. CDR3 sequence reads: CASSANTETQYF. In DNA form, the CDR3 reads TGTGCCAGCAGCGCCAACACAGAGACCCAGTACTTC. Using reference TRBV7-2 and TRBJ2-5 for the parts outside the CDR3, the full variable domain is GAGVSQSPSNKVTEKGKDVELRCDPISGHTALYWYRQSLGQGLEFLIYFQGNSAPDKSGLPSDRFSAERTGGSVSTLTIQRTQQEDSAVYLCASSANTETQYFGPGTRLLVL.